The rows below give T cell receptor beta chains drawn from one sample of a study of blood T cells in healthy people across ages. TCRdb reprocessed the 5' RACE reads with MiXCR, giving one entry per CDR3 protein. Of approximately 1,000,000 distinct CDR3 sequences listed, 35% to 45% are singletons. Sequenced: blood. These receptors were taken from a young man in good health. Each CDR3 is given with its conserved first and last residue. A D gene is named only where the DNA matches it firmly. Some rows have no size entry. The others give once, few or many, or a class for an expanded clone.

TRBD1 TRBJ1-1 TRBV27 few CARYGTGGFGTEAFF TGTGCCAGATACGGGACAGGGGGCTTCGGCACTGAAGCTTTCTTT
TRBD1 TRBJ1-1 TRBV12-3/TRBV12-4 few CASSLGPGQGPEAFF TGTGCCAGCAGTTTAGGTCCGGGACAGGGCCCCGAAGCTTTCTTT
TRBD1 TRBJ2-1 TRBV5-1 - CASNPGGPYEQFF TGCGCCAGCAACCCAGGGGGCCCCTACGAGCAGTTCTTC
- TRBJ1-1 TRBV7-2 - CASSTRPPVAGTEAFF TGTGCCAGCAGCACTAGACCCCCAGTCGCAGGCACTGAAGCTTTCTTT
TRBD1 TRBJ2-3 TRBV27 few CASSLRTGRSTDTQYF TGTGCCAGCAGTTTAAGGACAGGGAGAAGCACAGATACGCAGTATTTT
- TRBJ2-1 TRBV7-9 - CASSLLVTGRGEHNEQFF TGTGCCAGCAGCTTACTCGTAACAGGGAGAGGAGAGCACAATGAGCAGTTCTTC
- TRBJ2-7 TRBV28 few CASGRRSSYEQYF TGTGCCAGCGGTCGAAGGAGCTCCTACGAGCAGTACTTC
TRBD2 TRBJ2-7 TRBV9 few CASSVGLAPEQYF TGTGCCAGCAGCGTGGGACTAGCTCCCGAGCAGTACTTC
- TRBJ2-1 TRBV4-3 few CASSQERGAPYNEQFF TGCGCCAGCAGCCAAGAACGGGGGGCCCCCTACAATGAGCAGTTCTTC
- TRBJ2-3 TRBV6-6 few CASSPHSGRRTDTQYF TGTGCCAGCAGTCCCCACTCAGGGAGGAGGACAGATACGCAGTATTTT
- TRBJ2-1 TRBV19 - CASSIRPRGGKYEQFF TGTGCCAGTAGTATTAGGCCCAGGGGAGGGAAGTATGAGCAGTTCTTC
- TRBJ1-5 TRBV20-1 once CSARDSRGVDNQPQHF TGCAGTGCTAGAGATAGTCGGGGGGTCGACAATCAGCCCCAGCATTTT
- TRBJ2-3 TRBV6-2/TRBV6-3 - CASTTQGPRTDTQYF TGTGCCAGCACGACCCAGGGGCCCCGCACAGATACGCAGTATTTT
- TRBJ2-7 TRBV7-6 few CASSLEAGPLYEQYF TGTGCCAGCAGCTTGGAAGCAGGGCCGCTCTACGAGCAGTACTTC
TRBD2 TRBJ2-3 TRBV18 - CASSGGGASDTQYF TGTGCCAGCAGCGGCGGGGGGGCATCAGATACGCAGTATTTT
- TRBJ2-5 TRBV27 once CASSVNHQETQYF TGTGCCAGCAGTGTCAACCACCAAGAGACCCAGTACTTC
TRBD1 TRBJ1-2 TRBV3-1 few CASSRLQGAYGYTF TGTGCCAGCAGCCGACTCCAGGGGGCCTATGGCTACACCTTC
TRBD2 TRBJ2-1 TRBV5-5 - CASSPGGWAEQFF TGTGCCAGCAGCCCGGGGGGGTGGGCTGAGCAGTTCTTC
- TRBJ1-5 TRBV20-1 many CSAREGGAVGNQPQHF TGCAGTGCTAGAGAGGGTGGGGCAGTTGGCAATCAGCCCCAGCATTTT
- TRBJ1-1 TRBV27 few CASSKYWMSTEAFF TGTGCCAGCAGTAAGTACTGGATGAGTACTGAAGCTTTCTTT
TRBD1 TRBJ2-5 TRBV14 - CASSQFPGQGEETQYF TGTGCCAGCAGCCAATTCCCGGGACAGGGAGAAGAGACCCAGTACTTC
- TRBJ2-7 TRBV24-1 - CATSEERRISYEQYF TGTGCCACCAGTGAGGAGCGGCGCATCTCCTACGAGCAGTACTTC
- TRBJ1-5 TRBV11-2 - CANPYYRVSGQPQHF TGTGCCAACCCATATTACAGGGTCTCGGGTCAGCCCCAGCATTTT
- TRBJ1-2 TRBV16 - CASSQSRDYGYTF TGTGCCAGCAGCCAATCTCGGGACTATGGCTACACCTTC
- TRBJ1-2 TRBV4-3 - CASSQYVGTNYGYTF TGCGCCAGCAGCCAATACGTCGGGACTAACTATGGCTACACCTTC
TRBD2 TRBJ2-3 TRBV10-3 - CAISDLVAGDSTDTQYF TGTGCCATCAGTGACCTGGTAGCGGGGGACTCCACAGATACGCAGTATTTT
- TRBJ1-2 TRBV6-5 - CASSYSMSVDRPTF TGTGCCAGCAGTTACTCGATGAGCGTAGACAGGCCCACCTTC
- TRBJ2-1 TRBV3-1 - CASSQGQHTYNEQFF TGTGCCAGCAGCCAAGGACAGCATACCTACAATGAGCAGTTCTTC
- TRBJ1-2 TRBV4-3 many CASSPAEGLIGYTF TGCGCCAGCAGCCCCGCCGAGGGGTTAATTGGCTACACCTTC
- TRBJ2-2 TRBV2 few CASRLDRATGELFF TGTGCCAGCAGACTGGACAGAGCCACCGGGGAGCTGTTTTTT
- TRBJ1-5 TRBV6-6 - CASSPTSQRPQHF TGTGCCAGCAGCCCGACGTCGCAGAGGCCCCAGCATTTT
- TRBJ2-1 TRBV20-1 - CSAIPQERVSSYNEQFF TGCAGTGCTATCCCCCAGGAGCGGGTTAGCTCCTACAATGAGCAGTTCTTC
TRBD1 TRBJ1-4 TRBV20-1 few CSARPAGQGGEKLFF TGCAGTGCTAGACCCGCCGGACAGGGTGGTGAAAAACTGTTTTTT
- TRBJ2-7 TRBV12-5 - CASGFGGPEQYF TGTGCTAGTGGTTTTGGGGGGCCCGAGCAGTACTTC
TRBD1 TRBJ2-3 TRBV9 - CASSNPEQGSADTQYF TGTGCTAGCAGCAATCCGGAACAGGGGTCGGCAGATACGCAGTATTTT
- TRBJ2-2 TRBV10-3 - CAISDEGPGELFF TGTGCCATCAGTGATGAGGGTCCCGGGGAGCTGTTTTTT
TRBD2 TRBJ2-3 TRBV15 - CATSSRRTSGGSTDTQYF TGTGCCACCAGCAGTAGAAGGACTAGCGGGGGAAGCACAGATACGCAGTATTTT
- TRBJ2-2 TRBV5-1 - CASSLAWTGELFF TGCGCCAGCAGCTTGGCTTGGACCGGGGAGCTGTTTTTT
- TRBJ1-4 TRBV10-3 - CATAARGGGEKLFF TGTGCCACAGCCGCGAGGGGGGGAGGAGAAAAACTGTTTTTT
- TRBJ1-2 TRBV4-2 - CASSQATGSTRYTF TGTGCCAGCAGCCAGGCTACAGGGAGTACTCGCTACACCTTC
- TRBJ2-1 TRBV28 - CASSRGSVVGAGGDEQFF TGTGCCAGCAGCCGAGGTTCCGTAGTGGGGGCCGGAGGGGATGAGCAGTTCTTC
- TRBJ2-4 TRBV7-8 few CASSLQGGMENIQYF TGTGCCAGCAGCTTACAAGGGGGAATGGAAAACATTCAGTACTTC
- TRBJ1-4 TRBV10-3 - CAISEKDKDEELFF TGTGCCATCAGTGAAAAGGACAAGGATGAAGAACTGTTTTTT
- TRBJ1-4 TRBV4-1 - CASGQQTPATNEKLFF TGCGCCAGCGGCCAACAGACACCAGCAACTAATGAAAAACTGTTTTTT
TRBD1 TRBJ2-3 TRBV19 - CASSIEGTGSTRDTQYF TGTGCCAGTAGTATAGAAGGGACAGGGTCTACGAGAGATACGCAGTATTTT
- TRBJ2-1 TRBV4-1 - CASSDFYEQFF TGCGCCAGCAGCGACTTCTATGAGCAGTTCTTC
- TRBJ1-4 TRBV6-5 few CASTKWGGPNEKLFF TGTGCCAGCACTAAATGGGGGGGACCTAATGAAAAACTGTTTTTT